This T cell receptor beta chain came from a study of early T cells in non-severe SARS-CoV-2 infection. Each CDR3 protein is one row after TCRdb ran MiXCR on the 5' RACE reads. The table has under 35,000 distinct CDR3 sequences, approximately 4.6% seen once. CDR3 length: 16 amino acids. Trimming left V 4 bases short and J 5 bases short, with 18 bases between. This clonotype was detected ten times or more. Sequencing used whole blood. This receptor was taken from an adult who was a healthcare worker with PCR-confirmed SARS-CoV-2 infection or an uninfected control (not recorded which). V and J are TRBV12-3 or TRBV12-4 and TRBJ2-1; D perhaps matches TRBD2 (5 bases). The CDR3 DNA reads as TGTGCCAGCAGTTCTCTACGGGGTGGTGGACACAATGAGCAGTTCTTC. Translated, it gives CASSSLRGGGHNEQFF.